The 15 T cell receptor beta chains given below trace back to one sample, sequenced in a study of lymphopenia after photon versus proton radiotherapy. Sequencing was performed with immunoSEQ multiplex PCR; in TCRdb, only in-frame clones are kept and a portion is missing. The table lists about 40,000 clones, around 84% of them singletons. The sequenced sample was peripheral blood, obtained from a patient treated with proton-based radiotherapy. The receptors come from a woman between 65 and 79 years old with pancreatic cancer. Some clones in this sample may be carry-over from other donors' samples.

The DNA for the CDR3 is TGTGCCAGCAGTCCCCCGAGCGGGAGGGCCGCCGGGGAGCTGTTTTTT. This sequence encodes CASSPPSGRAAGELFF. The V and J genes are TRBV28 and TRBJ2-2, with TRBD2 matching over 10 bases. Losses at the gene ends were 5 bases for V and 6 bases for J; bases not matched to a gene: 9. Germline V gene lookup returns CDR1 MDHEN and CDR2 SYDVKM. CDR3 size: 16 residues.

V gene TRBV11-2 combines with J gene TRBJ2-3; 10 bases match TRBD2. This CDR3 has 16 amino acids. V was clipped by 5 bases and J by 3 bases; unmatched bases: 8. CDR1 is SGHAT, CDR2 FQNNGV, per germline. DNA of the CDR3: TGTGCCAGCAGCCTCAGGGTAGCGGGAGGTACAGATACGCAGTATTTT. Translation: CASSLRVAGGTDTQYF.

This chain connects TRBV7-2 to TRBJ2-5, with 9 nucleotides matching TRBD1. The CDR3 spans 14 residues. V lost 5 bases, J lost 5 bases, and 6 bases stayed unmatched. CDR1 SGHTA and CDR2 FQGNSA come from the germline V gene. In DNA, the CDR3 is TGTGCCAGCAGCCAAGGGACAGGGCGCGAGACCCAGTACTTC. Amino acid sequence: CASSQGTGRETQYF.

CDR3 sequence: CASSLETGEAFF. CDR3 DNA sequence: TGTGCCAGCAGCTTGGAAACGGGTGAAGCTTTCTTT. The chain employs TRBV7-2 and TRBJ1-1; D unresolved. CDR3 size: 12 residues. Germline-derived CDR1 and CDR2 are SGHTA and FQGNSA. The V and J ends lost 3 bases and 7 bases respectively, with 9 bases between them.

The rearrangement joins TRBV5-1 to TRBJ1-3, with 7 nucleotides matching TRBD1. J gave up 8 bases and V 0 bases, and 8 bases lay outside the gene matches. The CDR3 consists of 15 residues. Germline loops: CDR1 SGHRS, CDR2 YFSETQ. CDR3 nucleotide sequence: TGCGCCAGCAGCTTGGACGGGACAGTAGGGGACACCATATATTTT. Protein: CASSLDGTVGDTIYF.

This clone was recorded a few times. The chain recombines TRBV28 with TRBJ1-3; tentative D call: TRBD1 (6 bases). The CDR3 consists of 16 residues. V lost 7 bases and J lost 0, with 16 bases in between. CDR1 and CDR2 (germline): MDHEN, SYDVKM. CDR3 residues: CASTLYGQRSGNTIYF. In DNA, the CDR3 is TGTGCCAGCACCTTATACGGACAGCGCTCTGGAAACACCATATATTTT.

This clone was counted between two and nine times. The gene calls are TRBV11-3 and TRBJ1-6, with D possibly being TRBD1 (5 bases). V was trimmed by 6 bases and J by 6 bases, leaving 9 bases between them. The CDR3 length is 13 residues. The germline V gene has CDR1 SGHNT and CDR2 YENEEA. In DNA form, the CDR3 reads TGTGCCAGCAGGGGGCTTAGTAATTCACCCCTCCACTTT. Amino acid sequence: CASRGLSNSPLHF.

The chain is built from TRBV5-1 and TRBJ1-2; tentative D call: TRBD1 (6 bases). The CDR3 length is 16 residues. V lost 0 bases to trimming and J lost 3 bases, with 15 bases between them. The germline V gene has CDR1 SGHRS and CDR2 YFSETQ. CDR3 sequence: CASSLAGGASYYGYTF. CDR3 sequence (DNA): TGCGCCAGCAGCTTGGCCGGGGGCGCGTCTTACTATGGCTACACCTTC.

The chain is built from TRBV6-5 and TRBJ2-5, with D hard to call. Germline V CDR1 and CDR2: MNHEY, SVGAGI. The V gene lost 5 bases and the J gene lost 5 bases, with 12 bases spanning the gap. The CDR3 is 13 amino acids. CDR3 nucleotides: TGTGCCAGCAGTCCCGATGGCGGCGAGACCCAGTACTTC. Residues: CASSPDGGETQYF.

In its sample, this clone was seen once. The J gene is TRBJ2-7, the V gene TRBV6-6; 8 bases are shared with TRBD2. In germline, CDR1 is MNHNY, CDR2 SVGAGI (reference sequence). CDR3 length: 15 amino acids. V shed 5 bases and J 2 bases; nucleotides not matched to a gene: 8. The chain's CDR3 is CASSSTTSGTYEQYF. The CDR3 region has the DNA TGTGCCAGCAGTAGCACTACTAGCGGTACCTACGAGCAGTACTTC.

This rearrangement joins TRBV5-1 to TRBJ2-7; TRBD1 matches at 7 bases. The junction had 13 bases not matched to a gene; V was cut back by 4 bases and J by 6 bases. The germline V gene has CDR1 SGHRS and CDR2 YFSETQ. The CDR3 loop spans 15 amino acids. CDR3 amino acids: CASSGLQGNKGEQYF. Written as DNA, the CDR3 is TGCGCCAGCAGCGGGCTACAGGGGAACAAGGGCGAGCAGTACTTC.

This clone was counted once. This chain uses TRBV28 with TRBJ1-1; D ambiguous. This CDR3 region has 14 residues. V dropped 3 bases and J dropped 6 bases, with 14 bases sitting between them. Germline CDR1 and CDR2: MDHEN and SYDVKM. The CDR3 protein is CASSLNPRGAEAFF. The DNA for the CDR3 is TGTGCCAGCAGTTTGAACCCCCGGGGAGCTGAAGCTTTCTTT.

This rearrangement joins TRBV29-1 to TRBJ1-3; D is undetermined. V shed 7 bases and J shed 0 bases, with 7 bases lying between them. Germline assignment: CDR1 SQVTM and CDR2 ANQGSEA. The CDR3 is made up of 12 amino acids. DNA of the CDR3: TGCAGCGGGTCGAGCTCTGGAAACACCATATATTTT. Its protein is CSGSSSGNTIYF.

This rearrangement joins TRBV20-1 to TRBJ1-1; possibly TRBD1 for D (5 bases). Trimming took 0 bases from V and 11 from J, leaving 10 bases between them. Germline loops: CDR1 DFQATT, CDR2 SNEGSKA (reference sequence). The CDR3 has 11 residues. The CDR3 DNA follows: TGCAGTGCTAGAGAAGGCAGGGTGGCTTTCTTT. It encodes CSAREGRVAFF.

This clone was recorded once. The chain recombines TRBV19 with TRBJ1-1, with 7 nucleotides matching TRBD1. V was pared by 7 bases and J by 5 bases, with 10 bases of the junction left unmatched. The CDR3 is 14 residues long. CDR1 and CDR2 from the germline V gene are LNHDA and SQIVND (reference sequence). CDR3 protein: CASTSTGLWTEAFF. CDR3 nucleotide sequence: TGTGCCAGTACCTCGACAGGGTTGTGGACTGAAGCTTTCTTT. The whole variable domain, filled in from reference TRBV19 and TRBJ1-1, reads DGGITQSPKYLFRKEGQNVTLSCEQNLNHDAMYWYRQDPGQGLRLIYYSQIVNDFQKGDIAEGYSVSREKKESFPLTVTSAQKNPTAFYLCASTSTGLWTEAFFGQGTRLTVV.